This T cell receptor (beta chain) is from a study of CD8 T cells in ankylosing spondylitis. Study results and limitations: What seemed typical of ankylosing spondylitis blood was a TCR beta motif built from roughly eight highly homologous variants.

By quantitative 5'-RACE with molecular barcodes, the TCR beta libraries were made. In TCRdb, the 5' RACE reads were re-called with MiXCR into one record per CDR3 protein. The table lists roughly 470,000 distinct CDR3 sequences, more than 25% of them singletons. Germline CDR1 SGHRS, CDR2 YFSETQ. V lost 3 bases and J 10 bases, leaving 11 bases between the germline ends. The CDR3 loop spans 13 amino acids. In its sample, this clonotype was seen a few times. Its antigen is as yet unknown. Sequencing input: blood, either unsorted or a sorted T cell fraction (not recorded which). This chain uses TRBV5-1 with TRBJ1-6; D unresolved. This TCR came from a male donor with ankylosing spondylitis. The CDR3 sequence is CASSSIGESPLHF. In nucleotides, the CDR3 is TGCGCCAGCAGCTCGATTGGGGAGTCACCCCTCCACTTT.